This TCR beta chain emerged from a study of blood T cell repertoires in COVID-19 (dated by TCRdb to the early 2020s). Notes on the research overall: Collaborator samples came from the United States, Italy and Spain and covered acute and convalescent phases of COVID-19. Subjects who had been exposed to COVID-19, were actively infected with it, or had recovered from it provided the deeply sampled blood TCRbeta repertoires that made up the dataset. The prospective study material was composed of cDNA or gDNA derived from T cells, B-cell-depleted T cells, or PBMCs. The repertoires were released in a freely available public database intended as a resource for research on the immune response to SARS-CoV-2. Where available, HLA class I and class II types were obtained from metadata supplied by the sample provider rather than from assay-based typing. Samples came from the ongoing ImmuneRACE study (first 160 participants) plus 1,254 subjects from 6 global collaborators. Nearly every sample came with metadata listing a de-identified subject ID, COVID-19 status, age in years and sex. Broad study findings and their caveats: How much clinical and demographic metadata was included differed by source and by participant, and the metadata was provided uncurated.

The junction shows trimming of 6 bases on V and 7 bases on J, and the gene matches do not reach 7 bases of it. CDR1 and CDR2, per the germline V gene, are SGHTA and FQGNSA. The CDR3 covers 14 residues, taking in both the cysteine and the phenylalanine. Just CDR3 DNA is preserved here, 42 bases in frame from base 1. The immunoSEQ Assay, a bias-controlled multiplex PCR, was used to amplify TCRbeta CDR3 regions from genomic DNA. As for how the authors treated the data: Within the assay, amplification of reference gene primers was used to estimate how many nucleated cells each sample contained. Sequence reads were collapsed and filtered to measure the absolute abundance of every unique TCRbeta CDR3 rearrangement. For each sample, productive Simpson clonality was calculated as the square root of Simpson's diversity index over productive rearrangements. Entries here come from immuneACCESS through TCRdb and include only in-frame sequences with V and J called. Some clones fail to appear in such tables; in the studies checked, an unresolved V gene covers under half of the shortfall, and the cause of the remainder is unknown. The V and J calls and the clone size are those of that table, but D and trimming were determined from the DNA. Present in this sample are about 210,000 clones, roughly 88% of which were seen just once. Jointly, the top ten make up approximately 2% of the sample.

A second Seattle source provided samples from volunteer blood donors who had recovered from COVID-19. Collaborating institutions collected whole blood in K2EDTA tubes following their own protocols. For TCRbeta analysis, collaborator samples were shipped as frozen whole blood, as isolated PBMCs, or as DNA extracted from either sample type. This clone was detected only a few times. No cognate antigen has been identified for it. Base quality data are lacking; no much larger clone is found one base away. The sequence derives from a man aged 35 to 55 who had recovered from COVID-19. Recombination connected TRBV7-2 to TRBJ2-2; TRBD2 matches 8 bases in the middle. The sequencing sample was made of peripheral blood. Here is the DNA: TGTGCCAGCAGAGTAGCGGGGACCGTCGGGGAGCTGTTTTTT. Its coded protein is CASRVAGTVGELFF.